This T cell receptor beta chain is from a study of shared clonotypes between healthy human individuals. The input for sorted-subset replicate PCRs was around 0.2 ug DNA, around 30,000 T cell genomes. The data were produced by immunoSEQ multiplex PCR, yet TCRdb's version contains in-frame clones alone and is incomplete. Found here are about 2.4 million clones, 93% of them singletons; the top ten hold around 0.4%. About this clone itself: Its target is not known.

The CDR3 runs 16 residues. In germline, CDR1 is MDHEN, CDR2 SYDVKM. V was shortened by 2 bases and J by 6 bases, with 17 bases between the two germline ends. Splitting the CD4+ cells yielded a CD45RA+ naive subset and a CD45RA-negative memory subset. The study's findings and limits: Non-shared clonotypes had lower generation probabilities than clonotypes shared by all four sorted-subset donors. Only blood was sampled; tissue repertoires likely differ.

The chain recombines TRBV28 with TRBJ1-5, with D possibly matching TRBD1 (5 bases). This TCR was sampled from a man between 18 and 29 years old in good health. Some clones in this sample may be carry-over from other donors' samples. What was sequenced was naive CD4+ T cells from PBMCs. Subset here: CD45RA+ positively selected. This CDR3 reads CASSLNDMGVSQPQHF. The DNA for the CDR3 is TGTGCCAGCAGTTTAAATGATATGGGGGTGAGTCAGCCCCAGCATTTT. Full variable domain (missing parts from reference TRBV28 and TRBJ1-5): DVKVTQSSRYLVKRTGEKVFLECVQDMDHENMFWYRQDPGLGLRLIYFSYDVKMKEKGDIPEGYSVSREKKERFSLILESASTNQTSMYLCASSLNDMGVSQPQHFGDGTRLSIL.